The source of this TCR beta chain is a study of T cell responses to AZD1222 COVID-19 vaccine. Findings of the study overall: Two doses of AZD1222 preceded a rise in Spike-specific TCR breadth and depth. Only a handful of people who got AZD1222 tested seropositive at baseline.

This CDR3 is built from 15 residues. V shed 6 bases and J shed 0 bases, with 12 bases lying between them. Germline CDR1 MNHEY, CDR2 SMNVEV (reference sequence). Data came from immunoSEQ multiplex PCR; TCRdb stores just in-frame clones and leaves some out. This table holds some 150,000 clones, 85% to 95% found once. On this clone itself: Its antigen is still unknown.

The genes are TRBV27 and TRBJ2-1; D is uncertain. The clonotype was recovered from an adult who received the AZD1222 COVID-19 vaccine. The sample was peripheral blood, taken 28 days after the second AZD1222 dose. The CDR3 protein is CASSPWVSSYNEQFF. In DNA form, the CDR3 reads TGTGCCAGCAGCCCTTGGGTGAGCTCCTACAATGAGCAGTTCTTC.